These 19 T cell receptor beta chains were all obtained from the same sample, sequenced in a study of blood T cell repertoires in COVID-19. Libraries were prepared by immunoSEQ multiplex PCR; TCRdb keeps only in-frame clonotypes and omits some of them. The sample records about 330,000 clones, about 92% being singletons. The sequencing sample was made of PBMCs or T cells enriched from blood (not recorded which). These receptors were obtained from a woman in her twenties or thirties who had recovered from COVID-19.

This clone was seen repeatedly, ten times or more. The chain combines TRBV10-3 with TRBJ2-7; TRBD1 might be the D (6 bases). V was shortened by 6 bases and J by 5 bases, with 17 bases between the two germline ends. CDR3 size: 14 residues. Germline V lookup: CDR1 ENHRY, CDR2 SYGVKD. CDR3 protein: CAIRTTQGRNEQYF. The CDR3 coding sequence is TGTGCCATCAGGACCACACAGGGTAGGAACGAGCAGTACTTC.

This clone was counted only a few times. This rearrangement joins TRBV19 to TRBJ1-3; D remains ambiguous. This CDR3 has 14 amino acids. Trimming pared 4 bases from V and 4 bases from J, leaving 11 bases between. CDR1 and CDR2 (germline): LNHDA, SQIVND (reference sequence). As DNA, the CDR3 is TGTGCCAGTAGTAGTACCGGAGGAGGAAACACCATATATTTT. As protein: CASSSTGGGNTIYF.

This chain connects TRBV18 to TRBJ2-3; tentative D call: TRBD2 (5 bases). Germline V gives CDR1 KGHSH, CDR2 LQKENI. This CDR3 is built from 16 residues. V dropped 3 bases and J dropped 0 bases, with 13 bases sitting between them. Here the CDR3 DNA reads TGTGCCAGCTCACCCCTTTCTCCGGGGAGCACAGATACGCAGTATTTT. This translates into CASSPLSPGSTDTQYF.

The genes are TRBV5-1 and TRBJ2-1; 9 bases match TRBD2. Per the germline V gene, CDR1 is SGHRS and CDR2 is YFSETQ. Trimming took 4 bases from V and 4 from J; bases not matched to a gene: 18. This CDR3 has 19 residues. The DNA for the CDR3 is TGCGCCAGCAGCCCGATCATTCTCCTGGCGGGAGGGCGGTACAATGAGCAGTTCTTC. Protein: CASSPIILLAGGRYNEQFF.

The count of this clone is one. V and J are TRBV29-1 and TRBJ1-2, with D uncertain. CDR1 is SQVTM and CDR2 is ANQGSEA in the germline V gene. V shed 4 bases and J shed 8 bases, with 17 bases lying between them. This CDR3 has 13 residues. The CDR3: CSVGSGSPRGYTF. DNA for the CDR3: TGCAGCGTTGGGTCTGGCAGCCCGCGGGGCTACACCTTC.

The V gene is TRBV18, the J gene TRBJ2-3, with 8 bases lining up with TRBD2. Germline trimming cut 3 bases from V and 4 bases from J; bases unmatched to any gene: 12. The CDR3 spans 17 residues. Germline V gene data show CDR1 as KGHSH and CDR2 as LQKENI. The DNA of the CDR3 is TGTGCCAGCTCACCTTTCTCCGGGGGGGCCAGGGCAGATACGCAGTATTTT. Translated, it gives CASSPFSGGARADTQYF. Full variable domain (outside the CDR3, taken from reference TRBV18 and TRBJ2-3): NAGVMQNPRHLVRRRGQEARLRCSPMKGHSHVYWYRQLPEEGLKFMVYLQKENIIDESGMPKERFSAEFPKEGPSILRIQQVVRGDSAAYFCASSPFSGGARADTQYFGPGTRLTVL.

This rearrangement joins TRBV6-5 to TRBJ2-7; TRBD2 is a possible D gene (5 bases). Germline V lookup: CDR1 MNHEY, CDR2 SVGAGI. The CDR3 is made up of 13 amino acids. Trimming took off 7 bases at V and 0 bases at J, with 10 bases between the two ends. CDR3 sequence (DNA): TGTGCCAGCAACCCAGAGGGCTCCTACGAGCAGTACTTC. The encoded protein is CASNPEGSYEQYF.

DNA for the CDR3: TGTGCCAGCAGGGGCGGGGGGGCGAGCCGTAACACAGATACGCAGTATTTT. Amino acids: CASRGGGASRNTDTQYF. The chain combines TRBV27 with TRBJ2-3; 9 nucleotides align to TRBD2. There are 17 residues in the CDR3. With 6 bases clipped from V and 2 bases from J, the junction kept 12 bases outside the gene matches. CDR1 is MNHEY, CDR2 SMNVEV, per germline (reference sequence).

CDR3: CASSWGLAGGREQYF. CDR3 nucleotides: TGTGCCAGCAGCTGGGGACTAGCGGGAGGGCGCGAGCAGTACTTC. This chain links TRBV7-6 with TRBJ2-7, with TRBD2 matching 16 bases. Germline V gene data show CDR1 as SGHVS and CDR2 as FNYEAQ. J gave up 6 bases and V 4 bases, and 3 bases lay outside the gene matches. The CDR3 consists of 15 residues.

J is TRBJ1-1 and V is TRBV4-1; the D is unclear. Germline V lookup: CDR1 MGHRA, CDR2 YSYEKL. This CDR3 is 13 amino acids long. V was shortened by 3 bases and J by 4 bases, with 9 bases between the two germline ends. This chain's CDR3 is CASSHNEATEAFF. CDR3 nucleotide sequence: TGCGCCAGCAGCCACAACGAAGCCACTGAAGCTTTCTTT.

The V and J genes are TRBV27 and TRBJ2-7; TRBD2 matches at 8 bases. V shed 0 bases and J 3 bases; nucleotides not matched to a gene: 10. The CDR3 has 17 residues. CDR1 and CDR2 from the germline V gene are MNHEY and SMNVEV (reference sequence). CDR3 in DNA: TGTGCCAGCAGTTTATCGGGCGGGGGGAGAGGATTCTACGAGCAGTACTTC. Protein sequence: CASSLSGGGRGFYEQYF.

This chain joins TRBV9 and TRBJ2-2; D unclear. Trimming removed 0 bases from V and 4 bases from J, with 7 bases in between. This CDR3 spans 14 amino acids. From germline, CDR1 is SGDLS and CDR2 YYNGEE. CDR3 residues: CASSVDGSTGELFF. Here the CDR3 DNA reads TGTGCCAGCAGCGTAGATGGCAGCACCGGGGAGCTGTTTTTT.

The sample holds one count of this clone. The V call is TRBV19, the J call TRBJ2-2; possibly TRBD2 for D (6 bases). This CDR3 contains 15 residues. Germline-derived CDR1 and CDR2 are LNHDA and SQIVND (reference sequence). Trimming left V 5 bases short and J 6 bases short, with 16 bases between. The CDR3 nucleotides are TGTGCCAGTAGTCGCGGCGGGGCCCCCTCCGGGGAGCTGTTTTTT. This sequence encodes CASSRGGAPSGELFF.

The chain carries TRBV4-1 and TRBJ2-7; 13 nucleotides align to TRBD2. V gave up 2 bases and J gave up 2 bases; unmatched junction bases: 21. Germline V gene data show CDR1 as MGHRA and CDR2 as YSYEKL. This CDR3 has 22 residues. CDR3 region: CASSQFSPQGRGLAGVTYEQYF. DNA for the CDR3: TGCGCCAGCAGCCAATTTTCCCCGCAGGGGCGAGGACTAGCGGGAGTCACCTACGAGCAGTACTTC.

The sample holds one count of this clone. The chain has TRBV24-1 and TRBJ2-3; D is unclear. Germline V gives CDR1 KGHDR, CDR2 SFDVKD. The V end was cut by 3 bases, the J end by 4 bases, with 10 bases between. The CDR3 extends over 14 amino acids. The CDR3 is CATSDPSLADTQYF. The DNA of the CDR3 is TGTGCCACCAGTGATCCCTCCCTTGCAGATACGCAGTATTTT.

V and J are TRBV5-4 and TRBJ2-7, with TRBD1 matching over 11 bases. Germline V gene sequence: CDR1 SGHNT, CDR2 YYREEE (reference sequence). The CDR3 extends over 15 amino acids. The V and J ends lost 4 bases and 2 bases, in that order; junction bases with no gene match: 5. This CDR3 reads CASSKGQGVTYEQYF. The DNA for the CDR3 is TGTGCCAGCAGCAAGGGACAGGGGGTCACCTACGAGCAGTACTTC.

The V gene is TRBV25-1, the J gene TRBJ2-7; tentative D call: TRBD2 (5 bases). V lost 10 bases and J lost 9, with 16 bases in between. Germline values: CDR1 MGHDK, CDR2 SYGVNS. The CDR3 consists of 11 residues. CDR3 sequence: CATRTGFGQYF. The CDR3 DNA follows: TGTGCCACCAGGACTGGCTTTGGGCAGTACTTC.

This clone was recorded once. V gene TRBV28 combines with J gene TRBJ2-7; D perhaps matches TRBD2 (5 bases). V was shortened by 1 base and J by 1 base, with 11 bases between the two germline ends. The CDR3 is 15 residues long. The V gene's germline CDR1 is MDHEN and CDR2 SYDVKM. The chain's CDR3 is CASSLLASYSYEQYF. In nucleotides, the CDR3 is TGTGCCAGCAGTTTATTAGCGTCATATTCCTACGAGCAGTACTTC.

CDR3 amino acids: CASSYLSRGGRETQYF. The CDR3 nucleotides are TGTGCCAGCAGTTATCTCTCGCGGGGGGGCCGAGAGACCCAGTACTTC. The chain joins TRBV6-5 to TRBJ2-5; TRBD2 matches at 9 bases. The CDR3 has 16 residues. Per germline, CDR1 MNHEY and CDR2 SVGAGI. The trim removed 3 bases at V and 4 bases at J, leaving 9 bases unmatched.